Listed here are 27 T cell receptor beta chains from one sample, sequenced in a study of regulatory T cells in long-lasting Graves disease. The time point is: newly diagnosed GD, antithyroid drugs for less than 3 months. PBMC RNA was the source of the TCR library. CDR3 regions were amplified by Arm-PCR using iRepertoire HTBI primers to build TCR beta libraries. A single record per CDR3 protein comes from TCRdb applying MiXCR to the multiplex PCR reads. Of hundreds of thousands of distinct CDR3 sequences in the sample, roughly 15% are singletons; the top ten hold around 10%. This sample also appeared in a second study, on T cells in Graves' hyperthyroidism and ophthalmopathy.

The starting material was peripheral blood mononuclear cells (PBMCs), obtained at new diagnosis, from a patient treated with antithyroid drugs. The source of these receptors is a woman aged 25 to 39 with Graves disease.

This clonotype was counted between two and nine times. Given a far larger clone just one base away, this is likely a sequencing read error. The CDR3 loop is CASSLTENTEASF. The CDR3 nucleotides read TGTGCCAGCAGCTTGACGGAGAACACTGAAGCTTCCTTT. The chain employs TRBV5-8 and TRBJ1-1, with D unclear. From germline, CDR1 is SGHTS and CDR2 YDEGEE. The CDR3 has 13 amino acids.

This clonotype appeared many times. V usage is TRBV6-5 and J usage is TRBJ2-3; D gene ambiguous. Germline CDR1 MNHEY, CDR2 SVGAGI. V dropped 0 bases and J dropped 2 bases, with 15 bases sitting between them. The CDR3 is made up of 17 amino acids. The CDR3 DNA reads as TGTGCCAGCAGTTACTCAGAAATACTTAAAGACACAGATACGCAGTATTTT. Translating gives CASSYSEILKDTDTQYF.

This clonotype was seen at least ten times. The V call is TRBV11-2, the J call TRBJ2-3, with 9 positions matching TRBD1. CDR3 size: 14 residues. Germline V gene sequence: CDR1 SGHAT, CDR2 FQNNGV. The CDR3 region is CVTQRTGVPDTQYF. DNA for the CDR3: TGTGTCACACAACGGACAGGGGTCCCAGATACGCAGTATTTT.

Comment on this clonotype: A much larger clonotype is one base distant, so this may be a read error. V is TRBV7-2 and J is TRBJ2-7, with 9 bases fitting TRBD1. Germline loops: CDR1 SGHTA, CDR2 FQGNSA. There are 17 residues in the CDR3. CDR3 sequence: CASSPLSGTGFSYELYF. CDR3 bases: TGTGCCAGCAGCCCGTTGTCCGGGACAGGGTTTTCCTACGAGCTGTACTTC.

The rearrangement joins TRBV20-1 to TRBJ2-3; 12 bases map to TRBD2. V was pared by 3 bases and J by 5 bases, with 6 bases of the junction left unmatched. The CDR3 is made up of 15 amino acids. CDR1 is DFQATT, CDR2 SNEGSKA, per germline (reference sequence). The CDR3 DNA reads as TGCAGTGCTAGCGGACTAGCGGGGACGGGAGATACGCAGTATTTT. Amino acids: CSASGLAGTGDTQYF.

J is TRBJ2-2 and V is TRBV7-2; 7 bases map to TRBD2. V was clipped by 5 bases and J by 1 base; unmatched bases: 4. Germline-derived CDR1 and CDR2 are SGHTA and FQGNSA. The CDR3 runs to 15 residues. CDR3 amino acids: CASSPRTRNTGELFF. As DNA, the CDR3 is TGTGCCAGCAGCCCAAGGACTAGGAACACCGGGGAGCTGTTTTTT.

This clonotype was detected a few times. The conserved phenylalanine or tryptophan is not found at the CDR3 terminus, so this likely reflects a read error. The V gene is TRBV13, the J gene TRBJ1-2; 9 bases fit TRBD1. CDR1 and CDR2 (germline): PRHDT, FYEKMQ (reference sequence). This CDR3 contains 15 residues. Germline trimming cut 7 bases from V and 6 bases from J; bases unmatched to any gene: 12. CDR3 coding DNA: TGTGCCAGCAATGATCAAAACAGGGGGCTAAATGGCTACACCCTC. Translation gives CASNDQNRGLNGYTL.

The chain carries TRBV12-3 or TRBV12-4 and TRBJ2-1; 10 positions agree with TRBD1. V lost 6 bases to trimming and J lost 8 bases; unmatched junction nucleotides: 10. The CDR3 consists of 15 residues. CDR3 in DNA: TGTGCCAGCAGGAAATCCGGGACAGGGGACGATGAGCAGTTCTTC. Encoded protein: CASRKSGTGDDEQFF.

At least ten counts were recorded for this clonotype. This rearrangement joins TRBV28 to TRBJ1-5; D is unresolved. The CDR3 has 16 residues. CDR1 and CDR2 from the germline V gene are MDHEN and SYDVKM. Trimming shortened V by 7 bases and J by 0 bases, and 16 bases separated the two germline ends. The CDR3 coding sequence is TGTGCCAGCACTCCCTTGTCGGGCTATAGCAATCAGCCCCAGCATTTT. Protein product: CASTPLSGYSNQPQHF.

This clonotype was counted between two and nine times. The rearrangement links TRBV7-9 to TRBJ2-1, with D perhaps matching TRBD1 (5 bases). The germline V and J ends were trimmed by 2 bases and 6 bases, with 11 bases remaining between them. CDR1 is SEHNR and CDR2 is FQNEAQ in the germline V gene (reference sequence). The CDR3 is made up of 14 amino acids. The CDR3 protein is CASSLTRDTNEQFF. For the CDR3, the DNA is TGTGCCAGCAGCTTAACCAGGGATACCAATGAGCAGTTCTTC.

As concerns this clonotype: A much larger clone is a single base away; this may be a read error. In nucleotides, the CDR3 is TGTGCCAGCAGCAAAGGGATTAGCGGGACTTCCGAGCAGTACTTC. Protein product: CASSKGISGTSEQYF. This rearrangement joins TRBV6-1 to TRBJ2-7; 8 bases line up with TRBD2. Germline V gene lookup returns CDR1 MNHNS and CDR2 SASEGT. This CDR3 comprises 15 residues. Trimming removed 6 bases from V and 6 bases from J; junction bases left unmatched: 13.

V is TRBV10-3 and J is TRBJ1-1, with TRBD1 as a possible D gene (6 bases). Trimming pared 6 bases from V and 1 base from J, leaving 12 bases between. Germline CDR1 is ENHRY and CDR2 is SYGVKD. The CDR3 totals 14 residues. CDR3 nucleotide sequence: TGTGCCATCAGGCAGACAGGCCAGAACACTGAAGCTTTCTTT. This sequence encodes CAIRQTGQNTEAFF.

There are many counts of this clonotype. The J gene is TRBJ1-1, the V gene TRBV20-1; 7 bases fit TRBD1. The CDR3 spans 14 residues. The V and J ends lost 2 bases and 4 bases, in that order; junction bases with no gene match: 7. Germline-derived CDR1 and CDR2 are DFQATT and SNEGSKA (reference sequence). Here the CDR3 DNA reads TGCAGTGCTAGACGGGCAGGGGGAAGCACTGAAGCTTTCTTT. Translation: CSARRAGGSTEAFF.

This chain connects TRBV7-8 to TRBJ2-2; D ambiguous. Deletions cut 5 bases from V and 5 bases from J, with 9 bases between. The CDR3 is made up of 13 amino acids. Germline CDR1 and CDR2: SGHVS and FQNEAQ. DNA of the CDR3: TGTGCCAGCAGCCCTATGATTACCGGGGAGCTGTTTTTT. It codes for CASSPMITGELFF.

This clonotype has just a few counts. V and J are TRBV27 and TRBJ2-7, with 8 positions matching TRBD2. V lost 6 bases to trimming and J lost 3 bases; unmatched junction nucleotides: 13. The CDR3 has 16 amino acids. Germline lookup yields CDR1 MNHEY and CDR2 SMNVEV (reference sequence). The CDR3 coding sequence is TGTGCCAGCAGCAAACCACCGGGACTAGGTGTCTACGAGCAGTACTTC. Its translation: CASSKPPGLGVYEQYF.

The chain carries TRBV7-9 and TRBJ2-3, with TRBD2 matching 8 bases. V lost 8 bases and J lost 4; bases outside the gene matches: 14. CDR1 is SEHNR, CDR2 FQNEAQ, per germline (reference sequence). The CDR3 contains 16 residues. In DNA, the CDR3 is TGTGCCAGCGGTTCGGGAGGGCAAGTGTTTGCAGATACGCAGTATTTT. Its protein is CASGSGGQVFADTQYF.

At least ten counts were recorded for this clonotype. V is TRBV6-2 or TRBV6-3 and J is TRBJ1-1; no firm D call. Per the germline V gene, CDR1 is MNHEY and CDR2 is SVGEGT. V was clipped by 0 bases and J by 1 base, with 12 bases between them. CDR3 length equals 16 residues. The DNA of the CDR3 is TGTGCCAGCAGTTACTCGCTTCTAGGGTGGAACACTGAAGCTTTCTTT. Amino acids: CASSYSLLGWNTEAFF.

This clonotype was detected many times. V is TRBV7-6 and J is TRBJ2-3; no definite D call. The CDR3 consists of 17 residues. V was pared by 3 bases and J by 1 base, with 17 bases between. CDR1 and CDR2 from the germline V gene are SGHVS and FNYEAQ. CDR3 sequence (DNA): TGTGCCAGCAGCTTTTGGCAGGTTTACGAGGGCACAGATACGCAGTATTTT. It is translated as CASSFWQVYEGTDTQYF.

This clonotype was seen repeatedly, ten times or more. V gene TRBV6-1 combines with J gene TRBJ2-7; TRBD2 might be the D (6 bases). V dropped 6 bases and J dropped 0 bases, with 15 bases sitting between them. The CDR3 runs to 15 residues. From germline, CDR1 is MNHNS and CDR2 SASEGT. The CDR3 nucleotides are TGTGCCAGCAGAGAATGGGACGGGAGCTCCTACGAGCAGTACTTC. It yields the protein CASREWDGSSYEQYF.

Many counts were recorded for this clonotype. The rearrangement uses TRBV7-9 and TRBJ2-3; unclear D gene. From germline, CDR1 is SEHNR and CDR2 FQNEAQ (reference sequence). Trimming shortened V by 3 bases and J by 0 bases, and 7 bases separated the two germline ends. This CDR3 is 14 amino acids long. As DNA, the CDR3 is TGTGCCAGCAGCTTTGAACCTAGCACAGATACGCAGTATTTT. Translated: CASSFEPSTDTQYF.

The chain combines TRBV18 with TRBJ2-1; 7 nucleotides align to TRBD2. The CDR3 spans 15 residues. The germline gives CDR1 KGHSH, CDR2 LQKENI. V dropped 4 bases and J dropped 5; count of bases not matched to a gene: 8. CDR3 loop: CASSRTSVTNNEQFF. In nucleotides, the CDR3 is TGTGCCAGCTCACGTACTAGCGTCACCAACAATGAGCAGTTCTTC.

This clonotype was detected many times. V usage is TRBV6-1 and J usage is TRBJ1-5; D gene unclear. Deletions cut 8 bases from V and 5 bases from J, with 13 bases between. This CDR3 is built from 13 residues. Germline CDR1 and CDR2: MNHNS and SASEGT. In nucleotides, the CDR3 is TGTGCCAGCCAAACAGTGTTATATCAGCCCCAGCATTTT. Amino acids: CASQTVLYQPQHF.

This clonotype was counted at least ten times. This sequence joins TRBV6-1 and TRBJ1-1; unclear D gene. The CDR3 runs 12 residues. Germline CDR1 reads MNHNS; CDR2 reads SASEGT. The germline V and J ends were trimmed by 4 bases and 6 bases, with 9 bases remaining between them. The CDR3 DNA is TGTGCCAGCAGTGGAGATAGACCTGAAGCTTTCTTT. Amino acids: CASSGDRPEAFF.

V usage is TRBV6-1 and J usage is TRBJ2-1; no firm D call. Germline values: CDR1 MNHNS, CDR2 SASEGT. This CDR3 has 16 amino acids. V was cut by 5 bases and J by 3 bases, with 17 bases left in between. CDR3 in DNA: TGTGCCAGCAGTCCCTTTGGGCGGAGCCTCTACAATGAGCAGTTCTTC. Translating it yields CASSPFGRSLYNEQFF.

This clonotype has only a few counts. The CDR3 region has the DNA TGTGCCAGTAGTATGGGATACCCGGGACTAGCGGGAGGGTGCGAGCAGTACTTC. This gives the protein CASSMGYPGLAGGCEQYF. The chain joins TRBV19 to TRBJ2-7; 16 bases are shared with TRBD2. Germline-derived CDR1 and CDR2 are LNHDA and SQIVND (reference sequence). The CDR3 is made up of 18 amino acids. V was clipped by 3 bases and J by 6 bases; unmatched bases: 11.

This clonotype was found many times. The chain employs TRBV20-1 and TRBJ2-4, with no clear D. V was pared by 1 base and J by 7 bases, with 17 bases between. This CDR3 spans 15 amino acids. Germline CDR1 reads DFQATT; CDR2 reads SNEGSKA (reference sequence). CDR3 DNA sequence: TGCAGTGCTAGAGCCTACTATGAGACTCGGAACATTCAGTACTTC. Translating gives CSARAYYETRNIQYF.

This clonotype has a count of ten or more. The chain couples TRBV2 to TRBJ2-1, with D perhaps assigned TRBD1 or TRBD2 (5 bases each). With 6 bases removed from V and 3 bases from J, the gap between germline ends came to 15 bases. The CDR3 consists of 15 residues. Germline V gene sequence: CDR1 SNHLY, CDR2 FYNNEI. CDR3 region: CASSQGPLGYNEQFF. The CDR3 DNA is TGTGCCAGCAGCCAGGGACCTCTGGGCTACAATGAGCAGTTCTTC.